The table lists the clone carrying this T cell receptor beta chain with a few counts. Its specificity is not known. This specimen comes from a study of regulatory T cells in long-lasting Graves disease. Study context: Patients with new Graves' disease had used antithyroid drugs below 3 months. Overall study findings and caveats: Newly diagnosed Graves' patients exceeded persistent ones in TCR diversity.

The CDR3 is 13 residues long. Germline CDR1 is SEHNR and CDR2 is FQNEAQ (reference sequence). Deletions cut 7 bases from V and 4 bases from J, with 13 bases between. To make TCR beta libraries, researchers used iRepertoire HTBI primers and Arm-PCR of CDR3 regions. TCRdb processed the multiplex PCR reads anew with MiXCR; each CDR3 protein has one entry. The sample carries about 560,000 distinct CDR3 sequences, 16% recorded once. As to time point: newly diagnosed GD, antithyroid drugs for less than 3 months. Construction of the TCR library relied on RNA isolated from PBMCs. This sample was shared with a second study, whose subject was T cells in Graves' hyperthyroidism and ophthalmopathy.

The chain employs TRBV7-9 and TRBJ1-1; perhaps TRBD1 as D (6 bases). The sequence derives from a man aged 18 to 29 with Graves disease. Sequenced material: peripheral blood mononuclear cells (PBMCs), taken at new diagnosis, from a patient treated with antithyroid drugs. The CDR3 sequence is CASIPWGATEAFF. CDR3 DNA: TGTGCCAGCATTCCTTGGGGGGCCACTGAAGCTTTCTTT.